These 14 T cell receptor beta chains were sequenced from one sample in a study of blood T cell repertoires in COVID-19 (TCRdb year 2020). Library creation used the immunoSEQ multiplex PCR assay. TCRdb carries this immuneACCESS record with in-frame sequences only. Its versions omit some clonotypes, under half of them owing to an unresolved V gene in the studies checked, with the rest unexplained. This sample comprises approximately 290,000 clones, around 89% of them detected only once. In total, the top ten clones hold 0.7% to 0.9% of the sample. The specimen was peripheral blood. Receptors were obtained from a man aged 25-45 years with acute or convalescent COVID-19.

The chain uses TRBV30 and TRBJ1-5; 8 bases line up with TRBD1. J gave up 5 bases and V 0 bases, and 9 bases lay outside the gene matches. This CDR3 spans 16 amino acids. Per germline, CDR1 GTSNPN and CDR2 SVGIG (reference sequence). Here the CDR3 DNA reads TGTGCCTGGAGTGTAGTCCACAGGGGGAATGATCAGCCCCAGCATTTT. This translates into CAWSVVHRGNDQPQHF.

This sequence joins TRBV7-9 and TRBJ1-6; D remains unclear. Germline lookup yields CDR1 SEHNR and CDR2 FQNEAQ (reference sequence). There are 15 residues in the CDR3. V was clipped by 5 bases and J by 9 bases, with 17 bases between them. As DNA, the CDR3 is TGTGCCAGCAGCCGTACCGGGAATATAGGTTCACCCCTCCACTTT. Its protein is CASSRTGNIGSPLHF.

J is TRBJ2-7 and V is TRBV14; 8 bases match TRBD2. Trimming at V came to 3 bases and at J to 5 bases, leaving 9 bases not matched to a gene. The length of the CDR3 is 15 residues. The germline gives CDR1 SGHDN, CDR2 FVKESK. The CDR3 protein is CASSQAGTRVHEQYF. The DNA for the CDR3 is TGTGCCAGCAGCCAGGCCGGGACTAGAGTCCACGAGCAGTACTTC.

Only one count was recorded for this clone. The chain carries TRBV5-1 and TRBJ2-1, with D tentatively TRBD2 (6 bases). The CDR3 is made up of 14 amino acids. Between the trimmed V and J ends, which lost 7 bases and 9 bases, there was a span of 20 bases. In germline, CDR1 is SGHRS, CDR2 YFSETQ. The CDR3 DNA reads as TGCGCCAGCTGCCGGGACTTAGTAGTGGGTGAGCAGTTCTTC. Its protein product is CASCRDLVVGEQFF.

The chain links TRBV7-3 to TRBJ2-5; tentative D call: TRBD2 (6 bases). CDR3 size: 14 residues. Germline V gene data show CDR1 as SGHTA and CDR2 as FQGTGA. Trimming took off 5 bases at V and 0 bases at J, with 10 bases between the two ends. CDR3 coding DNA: TGTGCCAGCAGCCCAGCGGGTTACCAAGAGACCCAGTACTTC. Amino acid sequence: CASSPAGYQETQYF.

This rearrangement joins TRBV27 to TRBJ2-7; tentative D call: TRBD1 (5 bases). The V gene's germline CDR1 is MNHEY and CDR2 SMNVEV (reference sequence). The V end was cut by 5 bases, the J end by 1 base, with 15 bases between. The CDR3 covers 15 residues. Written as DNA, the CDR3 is TGTGCCAGCAGTAAAAAAACCGACAGTTCCTACGAGCAGTACTTC. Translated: CASSKKTDSSYEQYF.

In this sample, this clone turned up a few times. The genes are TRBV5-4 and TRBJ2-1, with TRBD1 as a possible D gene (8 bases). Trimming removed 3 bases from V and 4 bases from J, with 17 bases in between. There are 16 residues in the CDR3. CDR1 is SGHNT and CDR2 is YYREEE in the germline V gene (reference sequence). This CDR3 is CASSWRTGRGYNEQFF. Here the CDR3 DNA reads TGTGCCAGCAGCTGGAGGACAGGGAGGGGTTACAATGAGCAGTTCTTC.

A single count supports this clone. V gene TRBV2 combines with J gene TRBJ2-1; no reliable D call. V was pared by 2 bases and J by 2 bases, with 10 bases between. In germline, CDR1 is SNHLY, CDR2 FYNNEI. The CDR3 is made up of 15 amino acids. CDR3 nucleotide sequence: TGTGCCAGCAGTGAAAACGGTCTTCCCTACAATGAGCAGTTCTTC. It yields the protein CASSENGLPYNEQFF.

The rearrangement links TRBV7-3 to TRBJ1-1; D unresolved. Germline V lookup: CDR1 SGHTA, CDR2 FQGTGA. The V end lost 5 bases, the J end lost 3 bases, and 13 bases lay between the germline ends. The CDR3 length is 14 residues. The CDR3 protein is CASSPSGWYTEAFF. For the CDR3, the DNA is TGTGCCAGCAGCCCATCGGGTTGGTACACTGAAGCTTTCTTT.

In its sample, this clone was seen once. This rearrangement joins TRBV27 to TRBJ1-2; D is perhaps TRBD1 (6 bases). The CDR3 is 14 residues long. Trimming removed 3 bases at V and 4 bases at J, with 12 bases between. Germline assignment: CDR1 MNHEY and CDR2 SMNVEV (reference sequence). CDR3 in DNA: TGTGCCAGCAGTTTCGCAACAGGGTCCTATGGCTACACCTTC. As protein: CASSFATGSYGYTF.

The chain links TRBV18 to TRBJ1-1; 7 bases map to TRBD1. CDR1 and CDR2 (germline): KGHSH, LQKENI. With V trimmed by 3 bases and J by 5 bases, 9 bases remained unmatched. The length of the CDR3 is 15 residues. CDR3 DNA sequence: TGTGCCAGCTCACCCCGACAGGGTGTGGAAACTGAAGCTTTCTTT. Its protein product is CASSPRQGVETEAFF.

CDR3 residues: CATSDLRQADTQYF. CDR3 DNA: TGTGCCACCAGTGATTTGAGACAGGCAGATACGCAGTATTTT. The chain links TRBV24-1 to TRBJ2-3; possible D gene TRBD1, 6 bases. V lost 0 bases to trimming and J lost 4 bases, with 7 bases between them. Germline CDR1 and CDR2: KGHDR and SFDVKD. The CDR3 consists of 14 residues.

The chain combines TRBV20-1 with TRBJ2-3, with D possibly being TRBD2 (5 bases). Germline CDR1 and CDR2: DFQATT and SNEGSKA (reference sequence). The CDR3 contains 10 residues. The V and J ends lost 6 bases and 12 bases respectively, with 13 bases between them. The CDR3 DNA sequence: TGCAGTGCGGGAAATCTAGCCCAGTATTTT. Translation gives CSAGNLAQYF.

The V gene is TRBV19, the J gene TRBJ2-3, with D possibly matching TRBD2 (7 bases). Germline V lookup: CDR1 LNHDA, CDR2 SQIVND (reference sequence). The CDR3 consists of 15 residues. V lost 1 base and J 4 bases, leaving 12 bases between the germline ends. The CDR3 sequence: CASSIGGGAPDTQYF. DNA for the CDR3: TGTGCCAGTAGTATAGGTGGGGGGGCTCCAGATACGCAGTATTTT.